This note documents a single T cell receptor beta chain sequence. This CDR3 is built from 15 residues. Per germline, CDR1 SGHDT and CDR2 YYEEEE. The V gene lost 0 bases and the J gene lost 0 bases, with 9 bases spanning the gap. The source of the sample is a study of T cells in tumors after PD-1 blockade. About the research overall: Excluded were patients with checkpoint blockade, immunosuppressants, or radiotherapy or other anti-cancer therapy within 4 weeks. Mean per blood sample: 113,528 templates (about 24,000-280,000), about 40,000 unique clonotypes.

Some clones are missing from TCRdb's copy, which holds only in-frame ones; the method was immunoSEQ multiplex PCR. The table shows about 59,000 clones, with around 80% occurring only once. The sample consisted of PBMCs, taken before anti-PD-1 treatment. The TCR was taken from a human donor with basal cell carcinoma. The chain carries TRBV5-6 and TRBJ1-1; TRBD1 might be the D (6 bases). The CDR3 DNA sequence: TGTGCCAGCAGCTTGGTGGACAGCATGAACACTGAAGCTTTCTTT. As protein: CASSLVDSMNTEAFF.